Listed below are T cell receptor beta chains from one sample, sequenced in a study of T cell repertoires in cytomegalovirus infection. Each CDR3 protein is one row after TCRdb ran MiXCR on the reads. The sample contains 380,000 or so distinct CDR3 sequences, approximately 30% of which appear only once. No cognate antigen is known for these TCRs. The sequenced sample was cultured PBMCs, obtained from culture after CMV antigen stimulation. The receptors shown here come from a human donor in good health (CMV status not recorded). Some clones in this sample may be carry-over from other donors' samples. The CDR3 runs from the conserved cysteine through the conserved F or W. D genes are given only for firm matches. Clone size is stated in some rows and not others, as once, few, many or a class when expanded.

TRBV6-5	-	few	TRBJ2-5	CASRAVVQETQYF	TGTGCCAGCAGGGCGGTAGTCCAAGAGACCCAGTACTTC
TRBV19	-	-	TRBJ2-5	CASSIGRETQYF	TGTGCCAGTAGTATAGGTAGAGAGACCCAGTACTTC
TRBV7-2	-	few	TRBJ1-6	CASRGLSGNSPLHF	TGTGCCAGCAGGGGGCTCTCAGGAAATTCACCCCTCCACTTT
TRBV7-9	-	few	TRBJ2-7	CASSLTLYEQYF	TGTGCCAGCAGCTTAACGCTCTACGAGCAGTACTTC
TRBV7-2	-	-	TRBJ1-5	CASSLDSTAQPQHF	TGTGCCAGCAGCTTAGACTCAACGGCTCAGCCCCAGCATTTT
TRBV7-2	-	many	TRBJ1-6	CASSPGRNSPLHF	TGTGCCAGCAGTCCGGGCAGAAATTCACCCCTCCACTTT
TRBV7-2	TRBD2	few	TRBJ2-7	CASSSTSGGYEQYF	TGTGCCAGCAGCTCTACTAGCGGGGGCTACGAGCAGTACTTC
TRBV6-5	-	few	TRBJ1-3	CASRMKTGTGNTIYF	TGTGCCAGCAGGATGAAGACAGGAACTGGAAACACCATATATTTT
TRBV28	-	-	TRBJ2-5	CASPEDAFQETQYF	TGTGCCAGTCCCGAGGACGCCTTCCAAGAGACCCAGTACTTC
TRBV19	-	-	TRBJ1-6	CASSTSTGSNSPLHF	TGTGCCAGTAGTACCTCGACAGGAAGTAATTCACCCCTCCACTTT
TRBV5-1	-	once	TRBJ2-1	CASSYLRQVGANEQFF	TGCGCCAGCAGTTACCTTAGACAGGTTGGGGCCAATGAGCAGTTCTTC
TRBV18	TRBD1	once	TRBJ2-3	CASSPQDRRITDTQYF	TGTGCCAGCTCACCACAGGACAGGAGAATCACAGATACGCAGTATTTT
TRBV6-1	-	-	TRBJ2-1	CASSGTSTGSEQFF	TGTGCCAGCTCCGGGACATCAACGGGGAGTGAGCAGTTCTTC
TRBV19	TRBD2	few	TRBJ2-5	CASSTGARERGETQYF	TGTGCCAGTAGTACCGGGGCGCGGGAGAGGGGAGAGACCCAGTACTTC
TRBV4-1	-	few	TRBJ1-1	CASSQNTRGTEAFF	TGTGCCAGCAGCCAAAATACCAGGGGCACTGAAGCTTTCTTT
TRBV7-2	TRBD1	few	TRBJ1-2	CASSLRMTGNYGYTF	TGTGCCAGCAGCTTAAGGATGACAGGGAACTATGGCTACACCTTC
TRBV10-3	-	few	TRBJ2-3	CAINSEDTDTQYF	TGTGCCATCAATTCCGAGGACACAGATACGCAGTATTTT
TRBV7-2	-	-	TRBJ2-3	CASSLALSADTQYF	TGTGCCAGCAGCTTAGCACTAAGTGCCGATACGCAGTATTTT
TRBV12-5	-	few	TRBJ2-3	CASGLTLSVTQYF	TGTGCTAGTGGTTTGACCCTCTCAGTGACGCAGTATTTT
TRBV7-8	-	-	TRBJ1-1	CASSLGLKNTEAFF	TGTGCCAGCAGCTTAGGACTCAAGAACACTGAAGCTTTCTTT
TRBV28	TRBD1	few	TRBJ2-7	CASSFPTGASYEQYF	TGTGCCAGCAGTTTCCCGACAGGGGCCTCCTACGAGCAGTACTTC
TRBV11-3	TRBD2	-	TRBJ2-1	CASSLGSGLAGGSGPNEQFF	TGTGCCAGCAGCTTAGGGAGCGGGCTAGCGGGAGGTAGCGGACCAAATGAGCAGTTCTTC
TRBV4-2	-	many	TRBJ1-2	CASSQVRGVDGYTF	TGTGCCAGCAGCCAAGTGAGGGGGGTCGATGGCTACACCTTC
TRBV4-1	-	-	TRBJ1-4	CASSQAGTGNEKLFF	TGCGCCAGCAGCCAAGCCGGGACGGGAAATGAAAAACTGTTTTTT
TRBV7-6	TRBD2	-	TRBJ2-3	CASSSSGLAGTDTQYF	TGTGCCAGCAGCTCCTCGGGACTAGCGGGCACAGATACGCAGTATTTT
TRBV2	TRBD1	-	TRBJ1-5	CASSPTLDRGMDQPQHF	TGTGCCAGCAGTCCGACCTTAGACAGGGGGATGGATCAGCCCCAGCATTTT
TRBV5-3	-	-	TRBJ1-1	CASSLTGDEAFF	TGTGCCAGCAGCTTGACGGGCGACGAAGCTTTCTTT
TRBV6-6	TRBD1	-	TRBJ2-1	CASSYSGLVGTARFF	TGTGCCAGCAGTTACTCGGGCTTGGTAGGGACAGCTCGGTTCTTC
TRBV7-6	TRBD2	few	TRBJ2-2	CASSGTGGPGGELFF	TGTGCCAGCAGCGGAACGGGAGGGCCTGGCGGGGAGCTGTTTTTT
TRBV3-1	TRBD1	once	TRBJ2-5	CASSLEDREETQYF	TGTGCCAGCAGCCTAGAAGACAGGGAAGAGACCCAGTACTTC
TRBV2	TRBD1	-	TRBJ1-5	CASTESGGRFEGNQPQHF	TGTGCCAGCACCGAATCAGGGGGGAGGTTCGAGGGCAATCAGCCCCAGCATTTT
TRBV7-2	TRBD2	few	TRBJ2-1	CASSSWAGGEQFF	TGTGCCAGCAGTTCGTGGGCGGGAGGGGAGCAGTTCTTC
TRBV7-2	-	-	TRBJ2-2	CASSQENTGELFF	TGTGCCAGCAGCCAAGAAAACACCGGGGAGCTGTTTTTT
TRBV11-2	-	-	TRBJ2-6	CASSLMRSSGANVLTF	TGTGCCAGCAGCTTAATGAGGAGCTCTGGGGCCAACGTCCTGACTTTC
TRBV27	-	once	TRBJ2-3	CASSLKALGTDTQYF	TGTGCCAGCAGTTTAAAGGCCCTGGGAACAGATACGCAGTATTTT
TRBV7-2	-	few	TRBJ1-1	CASSSLGRANTEAFF	TGTGCCAGCAGCTCCCTGGGACGGGCGAACACTGAAGCTTTCTTT
TRBV19	-	-	TRBJ1-4	CASSISAGINEKLFF	TGTGCCAGTAGTATATCCGCAGGGATCAACGAAAAACTGTTTTTT
TRBV25-1	-	-	TRBJ2-7	CASSASYEQYF	TGTGCCAGCAGTGCCTCCTACGAGCAGTACTTC
TRBV19	-	-	TRBJ2-1	CASSIGLVTSSYNEQFF	TGTGCCAGTAGTATAGGGCTAGTGACTAGCTCCTACAATGAGCAGTTCTTC
TRBV14	TRBD2	few	TRBJ2-1	CASSQVGLVGEQFF	TGTGCCAGCAGCCAAGTGGGACTAGTAGGGGAGCAGTTCTTC
TRBV7-2	TRBD2	-	TRBJ2-1	CASSLTSGSQFF	TGTGCCAGCAGCTTAACTAGCGGGAGCCAGTTCTTC
TRBV7-2	-	-	TRBJ2-3	CASSLAIYDTQYF	TGTGCCAGCAGCTTAGCCATTTATGATACGCAGTATTTT
TRBV7-2	TRBD1	-	TRBJ1-1	CASSSRTGRPDTEAFF	TGTGCCAGCAGCTCACGGACAGGGCGCCCGGACACTGAAGCTTTCTTT
TRBV7-9	TRBD2	-	TRBJ2-3	CASSSSLAGSTDTQYF	TGTGCCAGCAGCTCTTCACTAGCGGGTAGCACAGATACGCAGTATTTT
TRBV2	TRBD1	many	TRBJ2-2	CASSPTRQGGELFF	TGTGCCAGCAGCCCCACGAGACAGGGCGGGGAGCTGTTTTTT
TRBV12-3/TRBV12-4	TRBD1	few	TRBJ1-3	CASRQDRSSGNTIYF	TGTGCCAGCAGGCAGGACAGGAGCTCTGGAAACACCATATATTTT
TRBV19	-	few	TRBJ1-4	CASSISRREKLFF	TGTGCCAGTAGTATCTCTCGGCGTGAAAAACTGTTTTTT
TRBV30	-	-	TRBJ1-5	CAWSGTSGGQPQHF	TGTGCCTGGAGTGGGACCTCCGGGGGTCAGCCCCAGCATTTT
TRBV7-9	TRBD1	-	TRBJ1-2	CASSATGWNGYTF	TGTGCCAGCAGCGCGACAGGGTGGAATGGCTACACCTTC